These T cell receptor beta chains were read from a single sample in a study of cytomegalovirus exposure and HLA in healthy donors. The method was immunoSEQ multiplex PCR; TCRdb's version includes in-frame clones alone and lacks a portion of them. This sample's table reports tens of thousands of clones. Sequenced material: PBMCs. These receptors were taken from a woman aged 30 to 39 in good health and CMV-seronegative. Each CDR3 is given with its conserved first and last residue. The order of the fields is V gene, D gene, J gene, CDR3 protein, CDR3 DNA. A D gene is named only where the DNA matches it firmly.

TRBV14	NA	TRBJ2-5	CASSQGRGRAKETQYF	TGTGCCAGCAGCCAAGGCAGGGGACGGGCAAAAGAGACCCAGTACTTC
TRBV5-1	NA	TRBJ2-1	CASSVRMVTSQNEQFF	TGCGCCAGCAGCGTGAGGATGGTAACGTCCCAAAATGAGCAGTTCTTC
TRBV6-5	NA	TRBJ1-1	CASSYGNTRGEAFF	TGTGCCAGCAGTTATGGAAACACCAGGGGTGAAGCTTTCTTT
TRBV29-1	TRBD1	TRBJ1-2	CSVGTGGPPNYGYTF	TGCAGCGTTGGGACAGGTGGCCCCCCTAACTATGGCTACACCTTC
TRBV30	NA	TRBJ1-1	CAWERRMNTEAFF	TGTGCCTGGGAGCGGAGGATGAACACTGAAGCTTTCTTT
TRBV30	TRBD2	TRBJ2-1	CASSGTSDNEQFF	TGTGCCTCAAGCGGGACTAGCGACAATGAGCAGTTCTTC
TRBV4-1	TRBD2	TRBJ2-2	CAGSQVGGYTGELFF	TGCGCCGGCAGCCAAGTGGGGGGGTACACCGGGGAGCTGTTTTTT
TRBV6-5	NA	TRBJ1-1	CASSYSPGQPTEAFF	TGTGCCAGCAGTTACTCGCCGGGTCAGCCCACTGAAGCTTTCTTT
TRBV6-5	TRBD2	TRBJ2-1	CASSSGLAGDEQFF	TGTGCCAGCAGTTCCGGACTAGCGGGGGATGAGCAGTTCTTC
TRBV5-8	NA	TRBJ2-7	CASSPTLGEQYF	TGTGCCAGCAGCCCGACTCTCGGTGAGCAGTACTTC
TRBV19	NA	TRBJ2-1	CASSPLRGSSYNEQFF	TGTGCCAGTAGTCCGCTAAGGGGCAGCTCCTACAATGAGCAGTTCTTC
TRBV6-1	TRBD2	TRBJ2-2	CASSDFAGDTGELFF	TGTGCCAGCAGTGATTTTGCGGGAGACACCGGGGAGCTGTTTTTT
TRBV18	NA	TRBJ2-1	CASSLLEGVQPRSGNEQFF	TGTGCCAGCTCGCTACTTGAGGGGGTTCAGCCCAGAAGTGGCAATGAGCAGTTCTTC
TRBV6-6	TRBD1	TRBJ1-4	CASSYSRTGVEKLFF	TGTGCCAGCAGTTACTCCCGGACAGGGGTTGAAAAACTGTTTTTT
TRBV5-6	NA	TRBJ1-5	CASSAGDQPQHF	TGTGCCAGCAGCGCAGGGGATCAGCCCCAGCATTTT
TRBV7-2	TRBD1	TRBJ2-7	CASSSGTGAAYEQYF	TGTGCCAGCAGCTCCGGGACAGGGGCCGCCTACGAGCAGTACTTC
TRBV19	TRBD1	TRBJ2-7	CATEGGTGEEQYF	TGTGCCACTGAAGGGGGGACAGGGGAAGAGCAGTACTTC
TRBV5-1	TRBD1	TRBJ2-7	CASSLVPTGGADEQYF	TGCGCCAGCAGCTTGGTTCCGACAGGGGGGGCGGACGAGCAGTACTTC
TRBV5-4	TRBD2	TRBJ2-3	CASSLGRLAENTDTQYF	TGTGCCAGCAGCTTGGGCAGACTAGCGGAAAACACAGATACGCAGTATTTT
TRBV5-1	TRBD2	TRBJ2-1	CASSLVGLAGGSYNEQFF	TGCGCCAGCAGCTTGGTGGGACTAGCGGGAGGCAGTTACAATGAGCAGTTCTTC
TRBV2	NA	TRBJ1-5	CASSGQEGRPQHF	TGTGCCAGCAGTGGGCAGGAGGGCCGGCCCCAGCATTTT
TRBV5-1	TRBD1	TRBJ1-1	CASSGKPGQGNTEAFF	TGCGCCAGCAGCGGTAAACCGGGACAGGGTAACACTGAAGCTTTCTTT
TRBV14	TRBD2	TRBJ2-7	CASSQPGLAYEQYF	TGTGCCAGCAGCCAACCGGGACTAGCGTACGAGCAGTACTTC
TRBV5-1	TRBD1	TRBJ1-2	CASSAPGQGDYGYTF	TGCGCCAGCAGCGCACCGGGACAGGGTGACTATGGCTACACCTTC
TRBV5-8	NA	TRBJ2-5	CASSLEQGGQETQYF	TGTGCCAGCAGCTTGGAACAGGGCGGTCAAGAGACCCAGTACTTC
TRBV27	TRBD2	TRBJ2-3	CASSLSAGGTDTQYF	TGTGCCAGCAGTTTATCTGCGGGAGGGACAGATACGCAGTATTTT
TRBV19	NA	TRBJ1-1	CASSIGQNTEAFF	TGTGCCAGTAGTATAGGGCAGAACACTGAAGCTTTCTTT
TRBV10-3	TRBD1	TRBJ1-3	CAISRGQGNTIYF	TGTGCCATCAGCCGGGGACAGGGAAACACCATATATTTT
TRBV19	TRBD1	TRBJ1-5	CASSIVAGGQPQHF	TGTGCCAGTAGTATAGTGGCAGGGGGTCAGCCCCAGCATTTT
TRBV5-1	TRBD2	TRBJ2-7	CASSSGLATYEQYF	TGCGCCAGCAGCTCGGGACTAGCGACCTACGAGCAGTACTTC
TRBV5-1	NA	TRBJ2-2	CASSLGGTSGGELFF	TGCGCCAGCAGCTTGGGGGGGACATCTGGAGGGGAGCTGTTTTTT
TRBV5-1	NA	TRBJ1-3	CASSLAPGAGNTIYF	TGCGCCAGCAGCTTGGCCCCGGGAGCCGGAAACACCATATATTTT
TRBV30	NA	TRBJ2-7	CAWSVPRTGLAYEQYF	TGTGCCTGGAGTGTACCCAGAACAGGGCTCGCCTACGAGCAGTACTTC
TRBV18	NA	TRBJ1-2	CASSPIQASGYGYTF	TGTGCCAGCTCACCAATCCAGGCGAGCGGCTATGGCTACACCTTC
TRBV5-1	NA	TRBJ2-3	CASSLGRGSHTDTQYF	TGCGCCAGCAGCTTGGGTCGGGGATCGCACACAGATACGCAGTATTTT
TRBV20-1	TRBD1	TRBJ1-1	CSARASGQHF	TGCAGTGCTAGAGCTTCGGGACAGCACTTT
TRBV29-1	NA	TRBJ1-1	CSVVRGGTEAFF	TGCAGCGTTGTGAGGGGGGGGACTGAAGCTTTCTTT
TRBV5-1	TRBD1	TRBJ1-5	CASRILTGRSNQPQHF	TGCGCCAGCAGGATACTGACAGGGAGGTCAAATCAGCCCCAGCATTTT
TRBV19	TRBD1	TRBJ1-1	CASSFQGARAFF	TGTGCCAGTAGTTTCCAGGGGGCGCGTGCTTTCTTT
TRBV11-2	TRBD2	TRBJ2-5	CASSAGLAGAVTQYF	TGTGCCAGCAGCGCCGGACTAGCGGGAGCTGTGACCCAGTACTTC
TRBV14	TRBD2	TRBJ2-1	CASSQDWPSGGNEQFF	TGTGCCAGCAGCCAAGATTGGCCTAGCGGGGGGAATGAGCAGTTCTTC
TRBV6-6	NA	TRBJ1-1	CASSYGQGGNTEAFF	TGTGCCAGCAGTTACGGGCAGGGTGGAAACACTGAAGCTTTCTTT
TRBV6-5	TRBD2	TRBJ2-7	CASSLTSGSSYEQYF	TGTGCCAGCAGCCTGACTAGCGGAAGCTCCTACGAGCAGTACTTC
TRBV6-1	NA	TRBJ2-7	CASSEARRETYEQYF	TGTGCCAGCAGTGAAGCGCGTAGGGAGACCTACGAGCAGTACTTC
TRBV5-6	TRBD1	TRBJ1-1	CASSLPSGTGGISTEAFF	TGTGCCAGCAGCCTCCCGTCCGGGACAGGGGGAATTAGCACTGAAGCTTTCTTT